These T cell receptor beta chains were read from a single sample in a study of shared clonotypes between healthy human individuals. Sequencing was performed with immunoSEQ multiplex PCR; in TCRdb, only in-frame clones are kept and a portion is missing. The sample consists of a few million clones, about 92% of them appearing once. The sequencing sample was made of naive CD4+ T cells sorted from blood. The source is a man younger than 35 in good health. The CDR3 runs from the conserved cysteine through the conserved F or W. D genes are given only for firm matches. A clone size is listed for some rows: how often the clone was seen (once, few, many), or a class if it is expanded.

d_call | clone_size | cdr3_length | j_call | v_call | cdr3_nt | cdr3_aa
. | . | 15 | TRBJ1-5 | TRBV19 | TGTGCCAGTACCCCTGTAGGGTCGGGCAATCAGCCCCAGCATTTT | CASTPVGSGNQPQHF
TRBD1 | once | 14 | TRBJ2-1 | TRBV6-1 | TGTGCCAGCAGTGGGTACAGACAGGGAAATGAGCAGTTCTTC | CASSGYRQGNEQFF
TRBD1 | . | 16 | TRBJ2-1 | TRBV19 | TGTGCCAGTAGTCAAGGACAGGGACTCCATTTCAATGAGCAGTTCTTC | CASSQGQGLHFNEQFF
. | . | 10 | TRBJ1-5 | TRBV20-1 | TGCAGTGCTAGAGGTCAGCCCCAGCATTTT | CSARGQPQHF
TRBD2 | . | 15 | TRBJ2-1 | TRBV9 | TGTGCCAGCAGCGGACCAGCGGGGGCTTACAATGAGCAGTTCTTC | CASSGPAGAYNEQFF
. | once | 15 | TRBJ2-7 | TRBV7-2 | TGTGCCAGCAGCCCCTCCTGGGGACCCACCTACGAGCAGTACTTC | CASSPSWGPTYEQYF
TRBD1 | once | 15 | TRBJ1-2 | TRBV18 | TGTGCCAGCTCACCTCGGACAGGGGGCGAAGATGGCTACACCTTC | CASSPRTGGEDGYTF
. | . | 11 | TRBJ1-4 | TRBV2 | TGTGCCAGCAGTAGTGGGGAAAAACTGTTTTTT | CASSSGEKLFF
TRBD2 | . | 16 | TRBJ2-3 | TRBV11-2 | TGTGCCAGCAGCTTAGGGAGCGGGGCCTTATCAGATACGCAGTATTTT | CASSLGSGALSDTQYF
. | . | 12 | TRBJ1-2 | TRBV11-2 | TGTGCCAGCAGCTTATGGGAGGATGGCTACACCTTC | CASSLWEDGYTF
TRBD1 | . | 15 | TRBJ2-7 | TRBV5-1 | TGCGCCAGCAACACCGGACAGGGGGTGATCTACGAGCAGTACTTC | CASNTGQGVIYEQYF
. | . | 15 | TRBJ2-1 | TRBV27 | TGTGCCAGCAGTTTGCGGAGGTGGTCGGACAATGAGCAGTTCTTC | CASSLRRWSDNEQFF
. | . | 16 | TRBJ2-1 | TRBV5-1 | TGCGCCAGCAGCTTGGGGGACCCAATGTCCCCCGGTGAGCAGTTCTTC | CASSLGDPMSPGEQFF
TRBD2 | . | 15 | TRBJ2-2 | TRBV12-5 | TGTGCTAGTGGTTTTGGCGGGAGGTTTGCCGGGGAGCTGTTTTTT | CASGFGGRFAGELFF
. | . | 14 | TRBJ2-5 | TRBV6-5 | TGTGCCAGCAGTTACTCGGGAGTACAAGAGACCCAGTACTTC | CASSYSGVQETQYF
TRBD2 | . | 14 | TRBJ2-7 | TRBV6-6 | TGTGCCAGCACTCGGGGGGGGAGCTCCTACGAGCAGTACTTC | CASTRGGSSYEQYF
. | . | 15 | TRBJ1-5 | TRBV4-1 | TGCGCCAGCAGCCAAGGAGACGGATTAGATCAGCCCCAGCATTTT | CASSQGDGLDQPQHF
. | . | 13 | TRBJ1-1 | TRBV2 | TGTGCCAGCAGGGGGAGTTTGAACACTGAAGCTTTCTTT | CASRGSLNTEAFF